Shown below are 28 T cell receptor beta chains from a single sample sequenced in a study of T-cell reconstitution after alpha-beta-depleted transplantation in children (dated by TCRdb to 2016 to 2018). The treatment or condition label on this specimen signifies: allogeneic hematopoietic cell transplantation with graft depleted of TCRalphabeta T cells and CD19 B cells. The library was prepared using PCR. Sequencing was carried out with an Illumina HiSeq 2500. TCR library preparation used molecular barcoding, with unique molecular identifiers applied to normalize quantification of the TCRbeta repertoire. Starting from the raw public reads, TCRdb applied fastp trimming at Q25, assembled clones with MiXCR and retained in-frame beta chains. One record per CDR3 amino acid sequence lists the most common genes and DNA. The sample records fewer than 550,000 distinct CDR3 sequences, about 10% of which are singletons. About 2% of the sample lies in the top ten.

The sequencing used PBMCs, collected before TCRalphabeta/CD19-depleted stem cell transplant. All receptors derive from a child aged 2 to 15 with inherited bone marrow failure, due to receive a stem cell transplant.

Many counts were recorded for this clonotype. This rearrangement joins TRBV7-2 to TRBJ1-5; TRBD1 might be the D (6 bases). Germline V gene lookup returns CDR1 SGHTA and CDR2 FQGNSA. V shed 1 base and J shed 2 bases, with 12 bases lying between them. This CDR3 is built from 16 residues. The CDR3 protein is CASSLEGRGGNQPQHF. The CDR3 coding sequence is TGTGCCAGCAGCTTAGAAGGCAGGGGAGGCAATCAGCCCCAGCATTTT.

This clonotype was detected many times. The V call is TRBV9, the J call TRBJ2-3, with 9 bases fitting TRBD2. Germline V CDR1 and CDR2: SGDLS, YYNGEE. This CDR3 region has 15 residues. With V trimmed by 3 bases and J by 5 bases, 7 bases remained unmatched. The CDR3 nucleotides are TGTGCCAGCAGCGCTAGCGGGATCGCTGGAGATACGCAGTATTTT. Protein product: CASSASGIAGDTQYF.

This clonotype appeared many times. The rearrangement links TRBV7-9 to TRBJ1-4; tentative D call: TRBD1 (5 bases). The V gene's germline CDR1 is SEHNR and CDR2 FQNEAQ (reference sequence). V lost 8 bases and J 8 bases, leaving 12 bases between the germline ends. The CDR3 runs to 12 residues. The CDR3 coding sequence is TGTGCCAGCGCAAGGGGCAGCGAAAAACTGTTTTTT. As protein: CASARGSEKLFF.

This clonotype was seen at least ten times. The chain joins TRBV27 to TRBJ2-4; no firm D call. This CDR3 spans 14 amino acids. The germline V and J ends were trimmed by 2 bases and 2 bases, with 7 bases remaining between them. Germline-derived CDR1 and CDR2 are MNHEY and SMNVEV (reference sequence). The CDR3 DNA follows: TGTGCCAGCAGTTTAATGGCAACCAAAAACATTCAGTACTTC. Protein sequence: CASSLMATKNIQYF.

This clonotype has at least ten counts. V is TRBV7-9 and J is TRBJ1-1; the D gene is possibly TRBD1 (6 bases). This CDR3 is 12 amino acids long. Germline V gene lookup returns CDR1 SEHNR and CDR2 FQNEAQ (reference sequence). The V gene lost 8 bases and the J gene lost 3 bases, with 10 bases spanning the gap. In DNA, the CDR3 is TGTGCCAGCGAACAGGGAGACACTGAAGCTTTCTTT. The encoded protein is CASEQGDTEAFF.

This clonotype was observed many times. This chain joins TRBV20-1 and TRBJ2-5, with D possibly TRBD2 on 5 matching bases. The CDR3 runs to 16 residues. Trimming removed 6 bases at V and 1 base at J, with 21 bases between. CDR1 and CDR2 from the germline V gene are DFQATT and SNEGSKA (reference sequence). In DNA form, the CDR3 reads TGCAGTGCCTCAGCGGAGGCCGCTAACCTCCAAGAGACCCAGTACTTC. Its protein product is CSASAEAANLQETQYF.

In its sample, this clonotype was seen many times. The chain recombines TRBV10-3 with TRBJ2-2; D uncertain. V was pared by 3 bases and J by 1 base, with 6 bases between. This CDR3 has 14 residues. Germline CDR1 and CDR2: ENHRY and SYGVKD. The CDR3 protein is CAISESGNTGELFF. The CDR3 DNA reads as TGTGCCATCAGTGAAAGTGGGAACACCGGGGAGCTGTTTTTT.

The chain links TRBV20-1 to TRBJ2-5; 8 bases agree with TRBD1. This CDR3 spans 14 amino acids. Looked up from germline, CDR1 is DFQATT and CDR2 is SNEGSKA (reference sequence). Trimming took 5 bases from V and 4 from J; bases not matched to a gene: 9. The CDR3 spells CSADIAGGGETQYF. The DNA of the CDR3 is TGCAGTGCTGACATAGCAGGGGGCGGAGAGACCCAGTACTTC.

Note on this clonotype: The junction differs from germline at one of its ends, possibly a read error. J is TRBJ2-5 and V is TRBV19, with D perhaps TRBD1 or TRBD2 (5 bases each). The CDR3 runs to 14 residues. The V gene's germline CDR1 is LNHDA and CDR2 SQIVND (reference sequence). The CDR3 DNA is TGTGCCAGTACCCCGAGGGGCAACCAAGAGACCCAGTCCTTC. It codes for CASTPRGNQETQSF.

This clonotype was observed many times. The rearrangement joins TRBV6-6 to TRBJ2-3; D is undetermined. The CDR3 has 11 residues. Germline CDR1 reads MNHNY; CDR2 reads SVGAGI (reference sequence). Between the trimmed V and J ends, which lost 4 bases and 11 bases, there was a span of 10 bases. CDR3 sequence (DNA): TGTGCCAGCAGTTCAGCTCAGGTGCAGTATTTT. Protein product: CASSSAQVQYF.

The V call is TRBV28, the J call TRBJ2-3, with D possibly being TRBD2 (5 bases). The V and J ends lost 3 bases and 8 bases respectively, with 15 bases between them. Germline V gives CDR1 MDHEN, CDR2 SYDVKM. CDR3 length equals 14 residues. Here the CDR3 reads CASSLGLAASTQYF. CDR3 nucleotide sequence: TGTGCCAGCAGTTTGGGTCTAGCTGCGAGTACGCAGTATTTT.

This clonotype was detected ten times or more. The CDR3 nucleotides are TGTGCCAGCAGCCGGTTTTGGGGGCAGCACACCGGGGAGCTGTTTTTT. Translation gives CASSRFWGQHTGELFF. The chain links TRBV11-2 to TRBJ2-2, with D possibly TRBD1 on 6 matching bases. Germline V gives CDR1 SGHAT, CDR2 FQNNGV. The ends were cut back, 5 bases at V and 3 bases at J, with 16 bases in the middle. The CDR3 is made up of 16 amino acids.

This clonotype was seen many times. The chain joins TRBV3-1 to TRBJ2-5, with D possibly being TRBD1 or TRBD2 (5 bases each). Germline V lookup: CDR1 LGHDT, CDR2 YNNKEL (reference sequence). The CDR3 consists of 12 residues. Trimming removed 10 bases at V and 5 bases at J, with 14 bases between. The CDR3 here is CATKGTRETQYF. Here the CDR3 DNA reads TGTGCCACGAAAGGGACCCGGGAGACCCAGTACTTC.

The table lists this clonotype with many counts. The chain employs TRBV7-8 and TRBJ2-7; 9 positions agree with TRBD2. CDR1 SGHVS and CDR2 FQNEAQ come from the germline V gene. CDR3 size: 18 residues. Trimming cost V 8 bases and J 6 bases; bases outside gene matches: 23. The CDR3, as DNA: TGTGCCAGCCGTAGTAGCCCCTTGGCGGGAGGGCCCTCGGCCGAGCAGTACTTC. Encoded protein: CASRSSPLAGGPSAEQYF.

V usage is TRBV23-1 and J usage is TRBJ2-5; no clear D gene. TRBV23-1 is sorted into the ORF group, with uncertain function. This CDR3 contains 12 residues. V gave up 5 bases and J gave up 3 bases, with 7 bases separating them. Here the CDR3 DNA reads TGCGCCAGCAGTGAGTTCGAAGAGACCCAGTACTTC. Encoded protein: CASSEFEETQYF.

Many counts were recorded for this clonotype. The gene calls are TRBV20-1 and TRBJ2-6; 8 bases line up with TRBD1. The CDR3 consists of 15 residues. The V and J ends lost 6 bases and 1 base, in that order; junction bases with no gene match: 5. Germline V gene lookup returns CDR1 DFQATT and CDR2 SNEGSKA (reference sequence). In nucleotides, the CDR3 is TGCAGTGCCTCGAGGACAGGGTCTGGGGCCAACGTCCTGACTTTC. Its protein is CSASRTGSGANVLTF.

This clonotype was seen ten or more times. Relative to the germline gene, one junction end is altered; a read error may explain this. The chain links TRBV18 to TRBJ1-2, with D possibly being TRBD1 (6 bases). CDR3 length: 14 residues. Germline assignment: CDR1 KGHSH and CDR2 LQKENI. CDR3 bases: TGTGCCAGCTCCCCACAGGGTTTCGGCTATGGCTACACCTTC. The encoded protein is CASSPQGFGYGYTF. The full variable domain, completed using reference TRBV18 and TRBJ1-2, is NAGVMQNPRHLVRRRGQEARLRCSPMKGHSHVYWYRQLPEEGLKFMVYLQKENIIDESGMPKERFSAEFPKEGPSILRIQQVVRGDSAAYFCASSPQGFGYGYTFGSGTRLTVV.

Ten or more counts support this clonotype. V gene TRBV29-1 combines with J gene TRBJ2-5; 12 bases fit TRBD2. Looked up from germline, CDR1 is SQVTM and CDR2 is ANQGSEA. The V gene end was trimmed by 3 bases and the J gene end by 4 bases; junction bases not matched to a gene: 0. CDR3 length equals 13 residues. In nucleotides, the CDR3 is TGCAGCGTTGAGACTAGCGGGAGAGAGACCCAGTACTTC. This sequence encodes CSVETSGRETQYF.

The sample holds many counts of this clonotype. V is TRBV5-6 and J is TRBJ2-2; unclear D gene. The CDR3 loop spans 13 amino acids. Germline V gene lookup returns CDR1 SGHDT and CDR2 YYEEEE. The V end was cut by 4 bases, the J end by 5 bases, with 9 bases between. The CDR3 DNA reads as TGTGCCAGCAGCCTGGTATTTACCGGGGAGCTGTTTTTT. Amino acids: CASSLVFTGELFF.

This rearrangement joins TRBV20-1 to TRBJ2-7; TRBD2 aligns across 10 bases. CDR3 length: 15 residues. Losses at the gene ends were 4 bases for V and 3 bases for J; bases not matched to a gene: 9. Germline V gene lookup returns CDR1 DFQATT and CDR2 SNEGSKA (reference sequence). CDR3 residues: CSAKILAGVFYEQYF. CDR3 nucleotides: TGCAGTGCTAAAATTCTAGCGGGAGTCTTCTACGAGCAGTACTTC.

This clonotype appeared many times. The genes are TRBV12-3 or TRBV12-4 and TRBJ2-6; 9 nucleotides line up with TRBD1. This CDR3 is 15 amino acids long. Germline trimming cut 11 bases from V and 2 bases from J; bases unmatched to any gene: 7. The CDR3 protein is CAFTRTGAGANVLTF. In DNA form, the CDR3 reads TGTGCCTTCACCAGGACAGGGGCTGGGGCCAACGTCCTGACTTTC.

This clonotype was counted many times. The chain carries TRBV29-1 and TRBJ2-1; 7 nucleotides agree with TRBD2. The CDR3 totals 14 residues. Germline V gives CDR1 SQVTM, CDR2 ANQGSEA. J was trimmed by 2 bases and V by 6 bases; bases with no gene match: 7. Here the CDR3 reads CSVVSSGTYNEQFF. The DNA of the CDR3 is TGCAGCGTGGTGTCTAGCGGCACCTACAATGAGCAGTTCTTC.

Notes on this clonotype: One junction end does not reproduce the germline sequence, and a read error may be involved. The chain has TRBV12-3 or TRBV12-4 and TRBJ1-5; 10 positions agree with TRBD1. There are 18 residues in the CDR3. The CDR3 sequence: CACSSGDRGPYSNQPQHF. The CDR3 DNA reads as TGTGCCTGCAGTTCAGGAGACAGGGGGCCTTATAGCAATCAGCCCCAGCATTTT.

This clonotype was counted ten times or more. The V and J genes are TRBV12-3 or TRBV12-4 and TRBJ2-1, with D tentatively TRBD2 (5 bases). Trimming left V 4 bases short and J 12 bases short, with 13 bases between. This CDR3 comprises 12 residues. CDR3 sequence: CASSSERWGQFF. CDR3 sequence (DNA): TGTGCCAGCAGTTCCGAGCGGTGGGGGCAGTTCTTC.

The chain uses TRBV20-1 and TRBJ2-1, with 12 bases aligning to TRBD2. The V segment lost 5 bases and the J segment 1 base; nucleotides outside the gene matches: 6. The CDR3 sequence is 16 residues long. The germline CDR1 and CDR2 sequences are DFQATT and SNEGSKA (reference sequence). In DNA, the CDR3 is TGCAGTGCTGTGACTAGCGGGGGCCTTTCCTACAATGAGCAGTTCTTC. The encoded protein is CSAVTSGGLSYNEQFF.

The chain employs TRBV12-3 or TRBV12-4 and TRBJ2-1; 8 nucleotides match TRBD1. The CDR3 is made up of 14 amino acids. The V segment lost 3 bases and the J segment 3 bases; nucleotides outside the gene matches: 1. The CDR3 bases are TGTGCCAGCAGTTTTGGACAGGGCTACAATGAGCAGTTCTTC. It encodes CASSFGQGYNEQFF.

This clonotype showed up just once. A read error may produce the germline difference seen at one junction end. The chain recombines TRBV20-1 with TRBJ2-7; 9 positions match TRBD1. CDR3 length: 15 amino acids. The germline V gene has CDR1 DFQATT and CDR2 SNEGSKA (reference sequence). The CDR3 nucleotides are TGCTGTGCCTACCATCGGGACAGGGTACCCTACGAGCAGTACTTC. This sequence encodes CCAYHRDRVPYEQYF.

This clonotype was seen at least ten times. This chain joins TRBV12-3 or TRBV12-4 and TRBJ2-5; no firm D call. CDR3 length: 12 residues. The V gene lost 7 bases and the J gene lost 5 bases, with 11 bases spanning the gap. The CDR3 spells CASTSSSETQYF. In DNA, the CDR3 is TGTGCCAGCACCAGTAGCTCGGAGACCCAGTACTTC.